A selection of T cell receptor beta chains follows, all from one sample in a study of CDR3 diversity in severe acne. In TCRdb, the PCR reads were re-called with MiXCR into one record per CDR3 protein. The table records about 90,000 distinct CDR3 sequences, approximately 49% of them present only once. Material for sequencing was blood. Receptor source: a male donor with severe acne vulgaris. Each CDR3 is given with its conserved first and last residue. The D gene is left open where the match is weak. Clone size is given for some rows only: seen once, a few or many times, or a class if the clone is expanded.

>TRBJ2-5|TRBV20-1|-|-
TGCAGTGCTAGAGATCGCGGAGGGGGCATCAATCAGCCCCAGTACTTC
CSARDRGGGINQPQYF
>TRBJ2-3|TRBV14|TRBD2|few
TGTGCCAGCAGCCAAGTCGTGGGAGGGCCGGTAGATACGCAGTATTTT
CASSQVVGGPVDTQYF
>TRBJ2-5|TRBV24-1|TRBD1|-
TGTGCCACCAGTGACGCAGACAGGGGACAAGAGACCCAGTACTTC
CATSDADRGQETQYF
>TRBJ2-7|TRBV20-1|-|-
TGCAGTGCCCGGACGGGGAATCACGAGCAGTACTTC
CSARTGNHEQYF
>TRBJ2-5|TRBV3-1|-|-
TGTGCCAGCAGCCAGGGGGGTGTGGGAGAGACCCAGTACTTC
CASSQGGVGETQYF
>TRBJ2-7|TRBV2|TRBD2|few
TGTGCCAGCAGTGAAACGGGAGGGCCTTTCGAGCAGTACTTC
CASSETGGPFEQYF
>TRBJ2-3|TRBV20-1|TRBD2|many
TGCAGTGCTAGCCGCCGGGGACTAGCGGGGGGGCGGGCAGATACGCAGTATTTT
CSASRRGLAGGRADTQYF
>TRBJ2-7|TRBV4-2|-|many
TGTGCCAGCAGCCGGTCGGACAGAGCCTACGAGCAGTACTTC
CASSRSDRAYEQYF
>TRBJ1-1|TRBV9|-|-
TGTGCCAGCAGCGCAGGTGAGAACACTGAAGCTTTCTTT
CASSAGENTEAFF
>TRBJ1-6|TRBV6-1|TRBD1|many
TGTGCCAGCCTGACAGGGGACAGTTCACCCCTCCACTTT
CASLTGDSSPLHF
>TRBJ2-7|TRBV24-1|-|-
TGTGCCACCAGTGTGGCAGGGCCTCACGAGCAGTACTTC
CATSVAGPHEQYF
>TRBJ2-7|TRBV9|TRBD2|many
TGTGCCAGCAGCCCTGGACCTAGCGGGTTATACGAGCAGTACTTC
CASSPGPSGLYEQYF
>TRBJ2-7|TRBV7-9|TRBD1|-
TGTGCCAGCAGTGACTCCGGGACAGGGGACTACGAGCAGTACTTC
CASSDSGTGDYEQYF
>TRBJ2-2|TRBV7-9|-|-
TGTGCCAGCAGCAACCATGGGGGGCGCCTCCTCAGGGAGCTGTTTTTT
CASSNHGGRLLRELFF
>TRBJ2-1|TRBV10-3|TRBD2|-
TGTGCCATCAAGGGTTCTAGCGGGAGGGCCGACAATGAGCAGTTCTTC
CAIKGSSGRADNEQFF
>TRBJ2-7|TRBV20-1|-|-
TGCAGTGCTAGAATGGGGGCCTACGAGCAGTACTTC
CSARMGAYEQYF
>TRBJ1-2|TRBV29-1|-|-
TGCAGCGTTAGGGGAAACTATGGCTACACCTTC
CSVRGNYGYTF
>TRBJ2-1|TRBV6-8|TRBD2|-
TGTGCCAGCAACCCCAGCCTAGACGGGGGGGCCTACAATGAGCAGTTCTTC
CASNPSLDGGAYNEQFF
>TRBJ2-3|TRBV20-1|-|-
TGCAGTGCCGCCAGCACAGATACGCAGTATTTT
CSAASTDTQYF
>TRBJ1-1|TRBV7-9|TRBD1|-
TGTGCCAGCAGCTTAGCCGTGACAGGGAGCACTGAAGCTTTCTTT
CASSLAVTGSTEAFF